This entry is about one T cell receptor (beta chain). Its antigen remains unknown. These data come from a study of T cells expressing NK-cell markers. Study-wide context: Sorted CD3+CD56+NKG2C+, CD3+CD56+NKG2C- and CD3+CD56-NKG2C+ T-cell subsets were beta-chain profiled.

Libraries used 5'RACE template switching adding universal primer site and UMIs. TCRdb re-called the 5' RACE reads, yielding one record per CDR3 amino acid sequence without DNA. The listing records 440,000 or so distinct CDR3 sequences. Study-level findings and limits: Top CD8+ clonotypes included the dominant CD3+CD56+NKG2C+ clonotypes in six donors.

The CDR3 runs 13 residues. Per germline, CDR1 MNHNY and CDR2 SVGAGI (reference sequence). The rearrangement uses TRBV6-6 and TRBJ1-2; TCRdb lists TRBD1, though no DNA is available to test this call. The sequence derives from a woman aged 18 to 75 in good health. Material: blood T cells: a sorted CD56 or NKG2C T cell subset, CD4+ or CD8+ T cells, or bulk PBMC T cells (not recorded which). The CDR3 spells CASQGVSNYGYTF.